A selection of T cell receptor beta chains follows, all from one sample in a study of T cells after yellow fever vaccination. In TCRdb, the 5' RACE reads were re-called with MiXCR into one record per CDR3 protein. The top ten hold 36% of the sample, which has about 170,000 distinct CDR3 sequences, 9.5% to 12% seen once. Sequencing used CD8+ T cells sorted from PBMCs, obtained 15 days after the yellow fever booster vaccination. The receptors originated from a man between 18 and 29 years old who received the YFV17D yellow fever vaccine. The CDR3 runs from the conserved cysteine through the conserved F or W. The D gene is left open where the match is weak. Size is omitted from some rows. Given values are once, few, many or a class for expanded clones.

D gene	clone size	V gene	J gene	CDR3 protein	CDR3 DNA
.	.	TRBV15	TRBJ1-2	CATSTTELNYGYTF	TGTGCCACCAGTACGACAGAACTTAACTATGGCTACACCTTC
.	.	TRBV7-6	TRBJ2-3	CASSQGVGDTQYF	TGTGCCAGCAGCCAGGGCGTTGGAGATACGCAGTATTTT
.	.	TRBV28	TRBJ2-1	CASGNYGEQFF	TGTGCCAGTGGGAACTACGGTGAGCAGTTCTTC
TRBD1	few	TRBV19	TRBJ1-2	CASSKGQGNSNYGYTF	TGTGCCAGTAGTAAGGGACAGGGAAACTCTAACTATGGCTACACCTTC
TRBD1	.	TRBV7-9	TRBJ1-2	CASSLGDRPYGYTF	TGTGCCAGCAGCTTAGGGGACAGGCCCTATGGCTACACCTTC
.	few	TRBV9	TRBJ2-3	CASSGGPRADTQYF	TGTGCCAGCAGCGGGGGACCTCGGGCAGATACGCAGTATTTT
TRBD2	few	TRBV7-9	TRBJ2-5	CASSSSGGLGETQYF	TGTGCCAGCAGCTCAAGCGGGGGGCTGGGAGAGACCCAGTACTTC
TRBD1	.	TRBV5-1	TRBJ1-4	CASSFTGTGSKLVANEKLFF	TGCGCCAGCAGCTTCACCGGGACAGGGTCGAAATTGGTAGCTAATGAAAAACTGTTTTTT
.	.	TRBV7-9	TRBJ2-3	CASSPQPTGSLLTDTQYF	TGTGCCAGCAGCCCCCAACCGACAGGAAGTCTATTGACAGATACGCAGTATTTT
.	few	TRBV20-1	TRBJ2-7	CSARDRWGPSYEQYF	TGCAGTGCTAGAGATCGGTGGGGCCCCTCCTACGAGCAGTACTTC